These 27 T cell receptor beta chains were all obtained from the same sample, sequenced in a study of blood T cell repertoires in COVID-19. The assay was immunoSEQ multiplex PCR, and TCRdb's table has in-frame clones only and misses some. The table shows 50,000 to 75,000 clones, with about 78% occurring only once. Source material: peripheral blood. The origin of the receptors is a man older than 75 with active or convalescent COVID-19.

J is TRBJ2-1 and V is TRBV24-1, with a tentative D call TRBD1 (5 bases). With 4 bases removed from V and 8 bases from J, the gap between germline ends came to 17 bases. From germline, CDR1 is KGHDR and CDR2 SFDVKD. CDR3 length: 15 residues. This CDR3 reads CATSDPVGAGDEQFF. CDR3 sequence (DNA): TGTGCCACCAGTGACCCTGTTGGGGCTGGGGATGAGCAGTTCTTC.

The rearrangement links TRBV19 to TRBJ2-2; the match to TRBD1 covers 9 bases. The CDR3 extends over 17 amino acids. V lost 3 bases, J lost 5 bases, and 10 bases stayed unmatched. The germline V gene encodes CDR1 LNHDA and CDR2 SQIVND (reference sequence). CDR3: CASSMGRGQGITGELFF. Here the CDR3 DNA reads TGTGCCAGTAGTATGGGTAGAGGACAGGGGATTACCGGGGAGCTGTTTTTT.

This clone was found a few times. The chain combines TRBV11-1 with TRBJ2-5; 8 nucleotides align to TRBD1. The CDR3 has 14 amino acids. V was clipped by 5 bases and J by 4 bases; unmatched bases: 6. Germline V lookup: CDR1 SGHAT, CDR2 FQDESV (reference sequence). The CDR3 nucleotides are TGTGCCAGCAGCACCTCGACAGGGGTAGAGACCCAGTACTTC. It yields the protein CASSTSTGVETQYF.

The chain combines TRBV14 with TRBJ2-2, with 8 bases matching TRBD1. From germline, CDR1 is SGHDN and CDR2 FVKESK. CDR3 length equals 19 residues. The V gene end was trimmed by 4 bases and the J gene end by 4 bases; junction bases not matched to a gene: 17. The chain's CDR3 is CASSPGTGFFSSSTGELFF. DNA for the CDR3: TGTGCCAGCAGCCCTGGGACAGGTTTTTTCAGTAGTTCCACCGGGGAGCTGTTTTTT.

CDR3 DNA: TGTGCCAGCAGCGGACCAGGTCGGGGAAGTGGCTACACCTTC. Encoded protein: CASSGPGRGSGYTF. This chain uses TRBV9 with TRBJ1-2; D is unclear. The V end lost 3 bases, the J end lost 7 bases, and 16 bases lay between the germline ends. CDR1 SGDLS and CDR2 YYNGEE come from the germline V gene. The CDR3 has 14 amino acids.

This clone was observed a handful of times. The V gene is TRBV5-1, the J gene TRBJ2-7; 7 bases are a match to TRBD1. The J segment lost 0 bases and the V segment lost 4 bases, leaving 7 bases of the junction unmatched. CDR3 length: 15 residues. Germline-derived CDR1 and CDR2 are SGHRS and YFSETQ. DNA of the CDR3: TGCGCCAGCAGCCCGGACAGGACCATCTCCTACGAGCAGTACTTC. Amino acids: CASSPDRTISYEQYF.

The chain carries TRBV11-2 and TRBJ2-5; D is perhaps TRBD1 (6 bases). Looked up from germline, CDR1 is SGHAT and CDR2 is FQNNGV. The CDR3 totals 13 residues. V gave up 10 bases and J gave up 4 bases, with 16 bases separating them. CDR3 nucleotide sequence: TGTGCCACCCGGGCAGGGGACGGAGAGACCCAGTACTTC. Amino acid sequence: CATRAGDGETQYF.

CDR3 bases: TGTGCCAGCAGCTCTCGACTAGCGGGGGGGCCTTACATTCAGTACTTC. Amino acid sequence: CASSSRLAGGPYIQYF. V gene TRBV11-2 combines with J gene TRBJ2-4; TRBD2 aligns across 14 bases. The CDR3 spans 16 residues. Unmatched junction bases numbered 7, after V lost 4 bases and J lost 8 bases. Germline assignment: CDR1 SGHAT and CDR2 FQNNGV.

The chain couples TRBV19 to TRBJ1-6, with TRBD1 identical over 7 bases. The ends lost 5 bases at V and 6 bases at J; junction bases unmatched: 7. The CDR3 runs to 15 residues. CDR1 is LNHDA and CDR2 is SQIVND in the germline V gene (reference sequence). CDR3 in amino acids: CASSSGNRGNSPLHF. For the CDR3, the DNA is TGTGCCAGTAGTTCCGGGAACAGGGGTAATTCACCCCTCCACTTT.

The CDR3 coding sequence is TGTGCCAGCAGCCCCGGGGGGACTGGAAACACCATATATTTT. This codes for CASSPGGTGNTIYF. V usage is TRBV14 and J usage is TRBJ1-3; tentative D call: TRBD1 (5 bases). CDR3 length: 14 residues. CDR1 is SGHDN and CDR2 is FVKESK in the germline V gene. With 4 bases removed from V and 2 bases from J, the gap between germline ends came to 9 bases.

The chain carries TRBV5-4 and TRBJ2-5; tentative D call: TRBD1 (5 bases). Germline CDR1 reads SGHNT; CDR2 reads YYREEE (reference sequence). V was trimmed by 1 base and J by 7 bases, leaving 20 bases between them. The CDR3 extends over 16 amino acids. The CDR3 is CASSLWGSGALGTQYF. In nucleotides, the CDR3 is TGTGCCAGCAGCTTGTGGGGATCTGGGGCACTCGGGACCCAGTACTTC. The full variable domain, completed using reference TRBV5-4 and TRBJ2-5, is ETGVTQSPTHLIKTRGQQVTLRCSSQSGHNTVSWYQQALGQGPQFIFQYYREEENGRGNFPPRFSGLQFPNYSSELNVNALELDDSALYLCASSLWGSGALGTQYFGPGTRLLVL.

The chain is built from TRBV2 and TRBJ2-6; D perhaps matches TRBD1 (6 bases). This CDR3 contains 15 residues. V was shortened by 8 bases and J by 2 bases, with 13 bases between the two germline ends. Germline CDR1 SNHLY, CDR2 FYNNEI. CDR3 sequence (DNA): TGTGCCAGCTGCCAACAGGGTACTGGGGCCAACGTCCTGACTTTC. Translation gives CASCQQGTGANVLTF. Based on the CDR3 plus reference TRBV2 and TRBJ2-6, the full variable domain is EPEVTQTPSHQVTQMGQEVILRCVPISNHLYFYWYRQILGQKVEFLVSFYNNEISEKSEIFDDQFSVERPDGSNFTLKIRSTKLEDSAMYFCASCQQGTGANVLTFGAGSRLTVL.

This clone was counted a few times. The rearrangement uses TRBV23-1 and TRBJ2-1; D possibly corresponds to TRBD2 (6 bases). TRBV23-1 is designated an ORF whose function remains uncertain. V dropped 0 bases and J dropped 15 bases, with 15 bases sitting between them. The CDR3 has 13 amino acids. The CDR3 nucleotides are TGCGCCAGCAGTCAATCATGGCCGGGGGTTGCGTTCTTC. Its protein is CASSQSWPGVAFF.

The rearrangement joins TRBV27 to TRBJ1-2; weak D call: TRBD1 (6 bases). V was pared by 6 bases and J by 6 bases, with 17 bases between. This CDR3 has 14 amino acids. Germline assignment: CDR1 MNHEY and CDR2 SMNVEV (reference sequence). The DNA of the CDR3 is TGTGCCAGCAGAAGAGGGGGAGCCCTAGATGGCTACACCTTC. It translates to CASRRGGALDGYTF.

By proportion, this clone is medium-sized. This sequence joins TRBV7-8 and TRBJ2-5; 7 bases line up with TRBD1. V gave up 1 base and J gave up 5 bases; unmatched junction bases: 4. The CDR3 totals 14 residues. The germline V gene encodes CDR1 SGHVS and CDR2 FQNEAQ. The CDR3 sequence is CASSLGDRAETQYF. The CDR3 nucleotides are TGTGCCAGCAGCTTAGGCGACAGGGCTGAGACCCAGTACTTC.

V is TRBV27 and J is TRBJ1-1; 7 bases agree with TRBD1. CDR1 is MNHEY, CDR2 SMNVEV, per germline (reference sequence). V lost 3 bases, J lost 1 base, and 5 bases stayed unmatched. This CDR3 is 15 amino acids long. DNA of the CDR3: TGTGCCAGCAGTTTGGGCGACAGGGAGAACACTGAAGCTTTCTTT. Amino acid sequence: CASSLGDRENTEAFF.

This clone was seen a few times. J is TRBJ2-1 and V is TRBV4-2, with D maybe TRBD2 (5 bases). The CDR3 has 17 amino acids. CDR1 is LGHNA and CDR2 is YNFKEQ in the germline V gene. V was trimmed by 0 bases and J by 9 bases, leaving 21 bases between them. CDR3 loop: CASSQDVEPRPAGEQFF. In DNA, the CDR3 is TGTGCCAGCAGCCAAGATGTGGAACCACGACCCGCGGGTGAGCAGTTCTTC.

This clone was seen only once. This chain links TRBV9 with TRBJ1-4; D perhaps matches TRBD1 (5 bases). There are 13 residues in the CDR3. The ends were cut back, 7 bases at V and 8 bases at J, with 15 bases in the middle. Germline V gene data show CDR1 as SGDLS and CDR2 as YYNGEE. CDR3 residues: CASGRGLGEKLFF. The CDR3 region has the DNA TGTGCCAGCGGGCGGGGGTTGGGAGAAAAACTGTTTTTT.

V gene TRBV29-1 combines with J gene TRBJ2-2; 9 nucleotides agree with TRBD2. V trimming: 6 bases; J trimming: 7 bases; junction bases outside the gene matches: 15. CDR1 and CDR2 from the germline V gene are SQVTM and ANQGSEA. The CDR3 has 16 amino acids. The CDR3 sequence is CSVSRLAERVGGELFF. The CDR3 DNA is TGCAGCGTCAGCAGACTAGCGGAGAGGGTGGGCGGGGAGCTGTTTTTT.

A single count supports this clone. The chain recombines TRBV24-1 with TRBJ2-7; 9 bases agree with TRBD2. CDR1 is KGHDR and CDR2 is SFDVKD in the germline V gene. This CDR3 is built from 14 residues. J lost 3 bases, V lost 6 bases, and 5 bases had no gene match. CDR3 residues: CATSPSGNGYEQYF. DNA of the CDR3: TGTGCCACCAGTCCTAGCGGGAACGGCTACGAGCAGTACTTC.

The genes are TRBV20-1 and TRBJ2-5; tentatively, D is TRBD2 (6 bases). With 3 bases removed from V and 0 bases from J, the gap between germline ends came to 14 bases. The CDR3 runs to 15 residues. Germline V CDR1 and CDR2: DFQATT, SNEGSKA (reference sequence). CDR3 DNA: TGCAGTGCTAGTGGGTGGGGGGAGTACCAAGAGACCCAGTACTTC. Its protein product is CSASGWGEYQETQYF.

This chain joins TRBV7-2 and TRBJ2-3; 11 bases agree with TRBD2. This CDR3 is 17 amino acids long. Germline CDR1 reads SGHTA; CDR2 reads FQGNSA. The trim removed 8 bases at V and 2 bases at J, leaving 12 bases unmatched. The CDR3 sequence is CASSQRLAGGFTDTQYF. DNA of the CDR3: TGTGCCAGCTCCCAGAGGCTAGCGGGGGGCTTCACAGATACGCAGTATTTT.

V is TRBV28 and J is TRBJ1-5, with D maybe TRBD1 (5 bases). The CDR3 is 15 amino acids. V was shortened by 6 bases and J by 7 bases, with 19 bases between the two germline ends. CDR1 and CDR2 from the germline V gene are MDHEN and SYDVKM. CDR3 residues: CASSLIQGSVQPQHF. CDR3 in DNA: TGTGCCAGCAGCCTTATCCAGGGCTCGGTCCAGCCCCAGCATTTT.

The chain uses TRBV12-3 or TRBV12-4 and TRBJ2-3, with TRBD1 as a possible D gene (5 bases). V gave up 9 bases and J gave up 5 bases, with 9 bases separating them. The CDR3 runs 11 residues. The CDR3 reads CASFRGDTQYF. CDR3 nucleotides: TGTGCCAGTTTTAGGGGAGATACGCAGTATTTT.

The chain uses TRBV9 and TRBJ2-7, with D perhaps TRBD1 (5 bases). The CDR3 is 13 amino acids. Between the trimmed V and J ends, which lost 2 bases and 3 bases, there was a span of 9 bases. The V gene's germline CDR1 is SGDLS and CDR2 YYNGEE. CDR3 coding DNA: TGTGCCAGCAGCGTCGACAGTAGCTACGAGCAGTACTTC. This gives the protein CASSVDSSYEQYF.

V usage is TRBV5-1 and J usage is TRBJ2-1; D call uncertain. The CDR3 runs to 12 residues. The V gene's germline CDR1 is SGHRS and CDR2 YFSETQ. The V end lost 1 base, the J end lost 8 bases, and 7 bases lay between the germline ends. The CDR3 reads CASSLIVYEQFF. The CDR3 DNA follows: TGCGCCAGCAGCTTGATAGTCTATGAGCAGTTCTTC. Full variable domain (missing parts from reference TRBV5-1 and TRBJ2-1): KAGVTQTPRYLIKTRGQQVTLSCSPISGHRSVSWYQQTPGQGLQFLFEYFSETQRNKGNFPGRFSGRQFSNSRSEMNVSTLELGDSALYLCASSLIVYEQFFGPGTRLTVL.

The rearrangement uses TRBV7-3 and TRBJ2-1; 9 nucleotides line up with TRBD2. This CDR3 has 18 amino acids. V lost 2 bases, J lost 7 bases, and 15 bases stayed unmatched. Germline-derived CDR1 and CDR2 are SGHTA and FQGTGA. CDR3 sequence: CASSLRRVGSGSANEQFF. In nucleotides, the CDR3 is TGTGCCAGCAGCTTACGTAGGGTCGGTAGCGGGAGTGCTAATGAGCAGTTCTTC.